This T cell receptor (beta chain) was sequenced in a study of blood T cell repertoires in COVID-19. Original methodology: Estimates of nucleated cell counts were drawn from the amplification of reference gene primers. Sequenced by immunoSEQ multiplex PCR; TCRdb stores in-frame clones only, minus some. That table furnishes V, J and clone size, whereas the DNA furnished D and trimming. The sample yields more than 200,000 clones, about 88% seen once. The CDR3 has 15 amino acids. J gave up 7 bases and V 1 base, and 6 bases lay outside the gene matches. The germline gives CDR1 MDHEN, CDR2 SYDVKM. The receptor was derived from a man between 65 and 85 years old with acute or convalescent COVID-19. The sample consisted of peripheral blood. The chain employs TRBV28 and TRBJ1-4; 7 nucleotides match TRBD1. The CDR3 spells CASSLYRQGAEKLFF. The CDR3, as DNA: TGTGCCAGCAGTTTATACCGACAGGGCGCTGAAAAACTGTTTTTT.